These 30 T cell receptor beta chains were all obtained from the same sample, sequenced in a study of blood T cell repertoires in COVID-19 (dated by TCRdb to the early 2020s). Libraries came from the immunoSEQ multiplex PCR assay. Held by TCRdb, this immuneACCESS table contains in-frame sequences only and omits some clones. Under half of the omission traces to an unresolved V gene where checked; the cause of the rest is unknown. This sample is represented by under 150,000 clones; approximately 88% of them were singletons. The top ten clonotypes cover around 8% of the sample. Sequenced: peripheral blood. The receptors here all came from a middle-aged woman with acute or convalescent COVID-19.

The chain employs TRBV19 and TRBJ2-3; a possible D gene is TRBD2 (6 bases). CDR1 is LNHDA and CDR2 is SQIVND in the germline V gene (reference sequence). V was cut by 3 bases and J by 1 base, with 11 bases left in between. This CDR3 contains 15 residues. DNA for the CDR3: TGTGCCAGTAGTATTCGTTCTAGCGGCACAGATACGCAGTATTTT. Translation: CASSIRSSGTDTQYF. Supplemented by reference TRBV19 and TRBJ2-3, the full variable domain reads DGGITQSPKYLFRKEGQNVTLSCEQNLNHDAMYWYRQDPGQGLRLIYYSQIVNDFQKGDIAEGYSVSREKKESFPLTVTSAQKNPTAFYLCASSIRSSGTDTQYFGPGTRLTVL.

The chain uses TRBV21-1 and TRBJ1-2; the D call TRBD1 from the table was never checked on the DNA. TRBV21-1 is a known pseudogene. The length of the CDR3 is 14 residues. CDR3 nucleotides: TGTGCCAGCAGCAAAGAGCAGGATCACTATGGCTACACCTTC. Its protein product is CASSKEQDHYGYTF.

V is TRBV5-1 and J is TRBJ1-6, with D maybe TRBD1 (6 bases). This CDR3 contains 15 residues. V lost 4 bases and J lost 8, with 16 bases in between. CDR1 and CDR2 from the germline V gene are SGHRS and YFSETQ. For the CDR3, the DNA is TGCGCCAGCAGCCGTGGACAGTTCAAGGATTCACCCCTCCACTTT. Encoded protein: CASSRGQFKDSPLHF.

This clone occurred once. The chain links TRBV19 to TRBJ2-3; perhaps TRBD1 as D (6 bases). Germline CDR1 LNHDA, CDR2 SQIVND (reference sequence). Trimming removed 3 bases from V and 2 bases from J, with 12 bases in between. There are 15 residues in the CDR3. CDR3: CASSIRDRTTDTQYF. The CDR3 DNA sequence: TGTGCCAGTAGTATCCGTGACAGGACCACAGATACGCAGTATTTT.

This sequence joins TRBV6-5 and TRBJ1-2, with unresolved D. The germline CDR1 and CDR2 sequences are MNHEY and SVGAGI. Trimming took 7 bases from V and 0 from J, leaving 6 bases between them. CDR3 size: 12 residues. CDR3 DNA: TGTGCCAGCACCCCAGCTAACTATGGCTACACCTTC. Translating it yields CASTPANYGYTF.

This chain connects TRBV5-1 to TRBJ1-4, with a weak D call TRBD1 (6 bases). Trimming cost V 4 bases and J 6 bases, with 16 bases left between them. The CDR3 covers 15 residues. Germline V gene data show CDR1 as SGHRS and CDR2 as YFSETQ. CDR3 region: CASSPTGKSHEKLFF. The CDR3 DNA follows: TGCGCCAGCAGCCCCACAGGGAAGAGCCATGAAAAACTGTTTTTT.

This sequence joins TRBV13 and TRBJ2-1; possibly TRBD1 for D (6 bases). Germline CDR1 is PRHDT and CDR2 is FYEKMQ (reference sequence). The CDR3 contains 15 residues. The ends were cut back, 2 bases at V and 3 bases at J, with 11 bases in the middle. Here the CDR3 DNA reads TGTGCCAGCAGCTTACAGGGGACCCTCTACAATGAGCAGTTCTTC. This sequence encodes CASSLQGTLYNEQFF.

The J gene is TRBJ2-2, the V gene TRBV6-5; weak D call: TRBD1 (6 bases). Germline assignment: CDR1 MNHEY and CDR2 SVGAGI. Trimming cost V 6 bases and J 3 bases, with 14 bases left between them. CDR3 size: 15 residues. In DNA form, the CDR3 reads TGTGCCAGCAGACCCCTGGGGGCGTACACCGGGGAGCTGTTTTTT. Translation gives CASRPLGAYTGELFF.

The chain combines TRBV19 with TRBJ1-5, with a tentative D call TRBD1 (6 bases). The ends were cut back, 6 bases at V and 7 bases at J, with 16 bases in the middle. CDR1 LNHDA and CDR2 SQIVND come from the germline V gene (reference sequence). The CDR3 consists of 14 residues. The CDR3 loop reads CASSTGTMGQPQHF. The CDR3 nucleotides read TGTGCCAGTAGCACCGGGACAATGGGGCAGCCCCAGCATTTT.

The chain links TRBV5-1 to TRBJ2-3; D tentatively reads TRBD1 or TRBD2 (6 bases each). The CDR3 has 16 residues. V was trimmed by 4 bases and J by 2 bases, leaving 17 bases between them. CDR1 is SGHRS, CDR2 YFSETQ, per germline. CDR3 in DNA: TGCGCCAGCAGCATGGGGGCGGGGTCCTACACAGATACGCAGTATTTT. The encoded protein is CASSMGAGSYTDTQYF. Drawing the rest from reference TRBV5-1 and TRBJ2-3, the complete variable domain is KAGVTQTPRYLIKTRGQQVTLSCSPISGHRSVSWYQQTPGQGLQFLFEYFSETQRNKGNFPGRFSGRQFSNSRSEMNVSTLELGDSALYLCASSMGAGSYTDTQYFGPGTRLTVL.

The CDR3, as DNA: TGTGCCAGCAGTCCCGGACCCTGGGGGGGGGCAACTAATGAAAAACTGTTTTTT. Translated, it gives CASSPGPWGGATNEKLFF. The V call is TRBV2, the J call TRBJ1-4; perhaps TRBD1 as D (5 bases). CDR1 is SNHLY, CDR2 FYNNEI, per germline. V lost 5 bases and J lost 0, with 19 bases in between. This CDR3 is built from 18 residues.

The CDR3 bases are TGTGCCAGCAGCCCCGGGTGGACGGGAGTAAGGACTGAAGCTTTCTTT. Its translation is CASSPGWTGVRTEAFF. The chain combines TRBV5-8 with TRBJ1-1; D uncertain. This CDR3 comprises 16 residues. Germline-derived CDR1 and CDR2 are SGHTS and YDEGEE. Trimming took 4 bases from V and 5 from J, leaving 21 bases between them.

The chain employs TRBV4-1 and TRBJ2-7; 7 bases agree with TRBD2. Trimming cost V 2 bases and J 0 bases; bases outside gene matches: 10. Germline V gives CDR1 MGHRA, CDR2 YSYEKL. CDR3 length: 17 amino acids. The CDR3 bases are TGCGCCAGCAGCCAACTCCCAGGGACTACCGTCTCCTACGAGCAGTACTTC. This gives the protein CASSQLPGTTVSYEQYF.

The chain recombines TRBV7-9 with TRBJ1-1; tentatively, D is TRBD1 (6 bases). Germline V gene lookup returns CDR1 SEHNR and CDR2 FQNEAQ (reference sequence). The CDR3 length is 17 residues. V was shortened by 3 bases and J by 1 base, with 18 bases between the two germline ends. This chain's CDR3 is CASSFSGTGQPNTEAFF. The DNA for the CDR3 is TGTGCCAGCAGCTTTAGTGGAACAGGGCAGCCGAACACTGAAGCTTTCTTT.

The chain uses TRBV5-1 and TRBJ1-3; D may be TRBD1 (6 bases). V shed 3 bases and J shed 4 bases, with 17 bases lying between them. Per germline, CDR1 SGHRS and CDR2 YFSETQ. The CDR3 length is 16 residues. The CDR3 loop reads CASSSTQGQGGNTIYF. CDR3 DNA sequence: TGCGCCAGCAGCTCGACACAGGGTCAAGGCGGAAACACCATATATTTT.

The chain joins TRBV7-9 to TRBJ2-3; tentatively, D is TRBD2 (5 bases). CDR1 SEHNR and CDR2 FQNEAQ come from the germline V gene (reference sequence). The CDR3 length is 14 residues. Trimming removed 5 bases from V and 2 bases from J, with 11 bases in between. In nucleotides, the CDR3 is TGTGCCAGCAGCCGAGAGGGTTTCACAGATACGCAGTATTTT. Translated, it gives CASSREGFTDTQYF. The entire variable domain, with the rest obtained from reference TRBV7-9 and TRBJ2-3, is as follows: DTGVSQNPRHKITKRGQNVTFRCDPISEHNRLYWYRQTLGQGPEFLTYFQNEAQLEKSRLLSDRFSAERPKGSFSTLEIQRTEQGDSAMYLCASSREGFTDTQYFGPGTRLTVL.

The V gene is TRBV6-5, the J gene TRBJ1-2, with 8 bases that match TRBD1. Trimming took 5 bases from V and 3 from J; bases not matched to a gene: 8. This CDR3 spans 15 amino acids. Germline CDR1 reads MNHEY; CDR2 reads SVGAGI. As DNA, the CDR3 is TGTGCCAGCAGTCCACTGGACAGGGTAGACTATGGCTACACCTTC. Translation: CASSPLDRVDYGYTF.

This clone was seen more than once but under ten times. The chain employs TRBV30 and TRBJ2-2; 7 bases map to TRBD1. J was trimmed by 4 bases and V by 3 bases; bases with no gene match: 8. This CDR3 region has 15 residues. Germline lookup yields CDR1 GTSNPN and CDR2 SVGIG (reference sequence). The CDR3 nucleotides read TGTGCCTGGAGCGTGGACAGGTCTGGCACCGGGGAGCTGTTTTTT. It specifies CAWSVDRSGTGELFF.

The gene calls are TRBV4-1 and TRBJ1-2; 8 bases align to TRBD1. This CDR3 is 15 amino acids long. CDR1 and CDR2 (germline): MGHRA, YSYEKL. V was pared by 4 bases and J by 0 bases, with 4 bases of the junction left unmatched. The CDR3 sequence: CASSRGTGANYGYTF. The CDR3 nucleotides are TGCGCCAGCAGCCGCGGGACAGGTGCTAACTATGGCTACACCTTC.

The chain combines TRBV7-2 with TRBJ1-5, with D uncertain. This CDR3 is built from 17 residues. CDR1 and CDR2 (germline): SGHTA, FQGNSA. Between the trimmed V and J ends, which lost 4 bases and 0 bases, there was a span of 16 bases. CDR3 sequence: CASSYSWRDPSNQPQHF. Here the CDR3 DNA reads TGTGCCAGCAGCTATTCTTGGAGGGATCCTAGCAATCAGCCCCAGCATTTT.

The CDR3 DNA reads TGTGCCAGCAGACAGGGGATATACACTGAAGCTTTCTTT. Its protein is CASRQGIYTEAFF. The chain recombines TRBV7-2 with TRBJ1-1; TRBD1 matches 7 bases. Trimming took 6 bases from V and 3 from J; bases not matched to a gene: 4. Germline-derived CDR1 and CDR2 are SGHTA and FQGNSA. This CDR3 is 13 amino acids long.

The CDR3 here is CASSKDRAAEAFF. The CDR3 bases are TGTGCCAGCAGCAAGGACAGGGCGGCTGAAGCTTTCTTT. V gene TRBV6-5 combines with J gene TRBJ1-1, with 8 bases fitting TRBD1. CDR1 and CDR2 (germline): MNHEY, SVGAGI. Unmatched junction bases numbered 6, after V lost 6 bases and J lost 6 bases. CDR3 size: 13 residues.

V usage is TRBV6-2 or TRBV6-3 and J usage is TRBJ2-1; 9 positions agree with TRBD2. With V trimmed by 6 bases and J by 1 base, 4 bases remained unmatched. Germline V gene data show CDR1 as MNHEY and CDR2 as SVGEGT. This CDR3 has 15 residues. DNA for the CDR3: TGTGCCAGCAGCGGAGCGGGGGGATCCTACAATGAGCAGTTCTTC. Translated, it gives CASSGAGGSYNEQFF.

In regard to this clone: It is likely a read error, because the conserved phenylalanine at the end of the CDR3 is missing. No DNA is shown, since the ends of the CDR3 on it are uncertain; the CDR3 is the one TCRdb lists. The rearrangement links TRBV7-9 to TRBJ1-1. Per germline, CDR1 SEHNR and CDR2 FQNEAQ (reference sequence). The CDR3 region is 13 residues in length, termini included. The CDR3 sequence is CASSLAAGRVLYI.

The chain combines TRBV9 with TRBJ2-1, with TRBD1 matching 8 bases. Germline V lookup: CDR1 SGDLS, CDR2 YYNGEE. The CDR3 consists of 13 residues. Germline trimming cut 4 bases from V and 5 bases from J; bases unmatched to any gene: 2. CDR3 sequence: CASSPGQDNEQFF. In nucleotides, the CDR3 is TGTGCCAGCAGCCCGGGACAGGACAATGAGCAGTTCTTC.

The sample holds one count of this clone. The chain links TRBV5-4 to TRBJ1-2; no reliable D call. Germline V lookup: CDR1 SGHNT, CDR2 YYREEE (reference sequence). CDR3 length: 15 residues. Trimming cost V 7 bases and J 4 bases, with 20 bases left between them. Here the CDR3 DNA reads TGTGCCAGCGCTCCTTCTTGGGAGGGCGGCTATGGCTACACCTTC. Encoded protein: CASAPSWEGGYGYTF.

The genes are TRBV30 and TRBJ1-2; D perhaps matches TRBD1 (6 bases). V lost 3 bases and J 4 bases, leaving 15 bases between the germline ends. CDR3 length: 14 residues. Germline V CDR1 and CDR2: GTSNPN, SVGIG (reference sequence). CDR3 in amino acids: CAWSQDSEVYGYTF. The CDR3 DNA sequence: TGTGCCTGGAGCCAGGACAGTGAAGTCTATGGCTACACCTTC. The full variable domain, in which reference TRBV30 and TRBJ1-2 provide the parts outside the CDR3, is SQTIHQWPATLVQPVGSPLSLECTVEGTSNPNLYWYRQAAGRGLQLLFYSVGIGQISSEVPQNLSASRPQDRQFILSSKKLLLSDSGFYLCAWSQDSEVYGYTFGSGTRLTVV.

The rearrangement joins TRBV5-1 to TRBJ2-3, with a weak D call TRBD2 (7 bases). CDR1 SGHRS and CDR2 YFSETQ come from the germline V gene. V lost 1 base and J 6 bases, leaving 15 bases between the germline ends. This CDR3 comprises 15 residues. The chain's CDR3 is CASSLTAGAGDTQYF. CDR3 coding DNA: TGCGCCAGCAGCTTGACGGCGGGGGCCGGGGATACGCAGTATTTT.

The V call is TRBV19, the J call TRBJ1-1; 7 positions agree with TRBD1. The CDR3 has 16 amino acids. V lost 6 bases, J lost 0 bases, and 10 bases stayed unmatched. CDR1 is LNHDA and CDR2 is SQIVND in the germline V gene (reference sequence). CDR3 in amino acids: CASSLQGMGMNTEAFF. The CDR3, as DNA: TGTGCCAGTAGCCTACAGGGGATGGGGATGAACACTGAAGCTTTCTTT.

The genes are TRBV3-1 (or the pseudogene TRBV3-2) and TRBJ2-7; D is unclear. V was pared by 2 bases and J by 9 bases, with 11 bases between. Germline CDR1 reads LGHDT; CDR2 reads YNNKEL (reference sequence). The CDR3 spans 12 residues. CDR3 loop: CASSQSEKGQYF. The CDR3 coding sequence is TGTGCCAGCAGCCAAAGCGAGAAAGGGCAGTACTTC.